This entry is about one T cell receptor (beta chain). V was clipped by 0 bases and J by 3 bases; unmatched bases: 1. There are 14 residues in the CDR3. CDR1 is SGDLS, CDR2 YYNGEE, per germline. Original analysis: Junction-only sequences produced by ImmunoSEQ had no quality scores, so filtering differed. The method was immunoSEQ multiplex PCR; TCRdb's version includes in-frame clones alone and lacks a portion of them. The V and J calls and the clone size are those of that table, but D and trimming were determined from the DNA. This sample yields 700,000 to 950,000 clones, of which 90% to 97% are seen a single time; under 0.3% belongs to the top ten. Naive-designated CD8 cells lacked CD45RO, were positively enriched for CCR7, and omitted terminally differentiated effector memory CD45RA+ cells. These data belong to a study of shared clonotypes between healthy human individuals.

The chain couples TRBV9 to TRBJ2-3; 7 bases fit TRBD2. Sequenced sample: naive CD8+ T cells sorted from blood. This clonotype was sampled from a man younger than 45 in good health. CDR3 sequence (DNA): TGTGCCAGCAGCGTAGGGGAGGGTACAGATACGCAGTATTTT. Residues: CASSVGEGTDTQYF.